Listed below are T cell receptor beta chains from one sample, sequenced in a study of human T cells and chemical hapten exposure. A single record per CDR3 protein comes from TCRdb applying MiXCR to the RACE reads. The sample shows some 400,000 distinct CDR3 sequences, about 4.4% of them seen only once. The sample was whole blood, taken in connection with sensitization to the hapten diphenylcyclopropenone (DPC). The source is a woman aged 50 to 65 with alopecia areata. Some clones in this sample may be carry-over from other donors' samples. Both conserved end residues are part of each CDR3. Each record gives: V gene, CDR3 protein.

TRBV7-2,CASSLLAGATTDTQYF
TRBV6-6,CASSYLGRASYNSPLHF
TRBV4-2,CASSQDRTEEAFF
TRBV3-1,CASREQGASTEAFF
TRBV12-3/TRBV12-4,CASSKETGSPLHF
TRBV12-3/TRBV12-4,CASSPTSRETQYF
TRBV7-8,CASSPRGPDYYEQYF
TRBV7-9,CASSLAGQGPYEQYF
TRBV2,CASSGRVSSGANVLTF
TRBV9,CASSVGGESYEQYF
TRBV7-8,CASSARGLSSYEQYF
TRBV5-1,CASSFRQGAYNGYTF
TRBV20-1,CSAEPGQGWAEQYF
TRBV6-6,CASRALSLSNQPQHF
TRBV9,CASSPQQGSTDTQYF
TRBV18,CASSIGTGLNTEAFF
TRBV2,CASKPGQIQETQYF
TRBV7-9,CASSSIKEMYEQYF
TRBV5-1,CASSPTSLSNEQYF
TRBV7-9,CASSLVTAAEKLFF
TRBV9,CASSGTEDTEAFF
TRBV3-1,CASSQEVGGGDNEQFF
TRBV28,CASSLQSPGEGGYTF
TRBV20-1,CSARVPGTGDSPLHF
TRBV12-3/TRBV12-4,CASCGAEELFF
TRBV18,CASSPGTDANYGYTF
TRBV19,CASSPSGTGLLAKNIQYF
TRBV5-6,CASSPSGVYGGYTF
TRBV5-1,CASSLDLAGDNEQFF
TRBV28,CASSFSSRGGRGTEAFF
TRBV12-3/TRBV12-4,CASSILGRAAAFF